A selection of T cell receptor beta chains follows, all from one sample in a study of T cell repertoires in cytomegalovirus infection. TCRdb redid the calling of the reads with MiXCR, one entry per CDR3 protein. The table lists some 130,000 distinct CDR3 sequences, more than 30% of them singletons. These TCRs' antigens remain unknown. The input for sequencing was CD8+ T cells from cultured PBMCs, taken from culture after CMV antigen stimulation. The source of these receptors is a human donor in good health (CMV status not recorded). Some clones in this sample may be carry-over from other donors' samples. Each CDR3 is given with its conserved first and last residue. D genes are given only for firm matches. The size of a clone is reported for some rows only, either as once, few or many, or as a class for expanded clones.

j_call clone_size d_call v_call cdr3_nt cdr3_aa
TRBJ1-1 NA NA TRBV11-1 TGTGCCAGCAGCTGGGGGGGAGCCACTGAAGCTTTCTTT CASSWGGATEAFF
TRBJ2-7 NA NA TRBV2 TGTGCCAGCAGTGTGTCCCCCCAGAACTACGAGCAGTACTTC CASSVSPQNYEQYF
TRBJ1-5 NA NA TRBV20-1 TGCAGTGCTAGGCCGAACCTGAATCAGCCCCAGCATTTT CSARPNLNQPQHF
TRBJ2-3 few TRBD2 TRBV7-2 TGTGCCAGCAGCTTAGGAGGAGCGGGGGGGCTCTTCAGCACAGATACGCAGTATTTT CASSLGGAGGLFSTDTQYF
TRBJ2-1 NA TRBD1 TRBV6-5 TGTGCCAGCAGTTACTCGAATCAGGGGGCAAGATACAATGAGCAGTTCTTC CASSYSNQGARYNEQFF
TRBJ2-2 few NA TRBV7-6 TGTGCCAGCAGCTCCTCCGGGGACACCGGGGAGCTGTTTTTT CASSSSGDTGELFF
TRBJ1-2 once TRBD1 TRBV28 TGTGCCAGCAGTTTACTCCCCAGGGGGTCTGATGGCTACACCTTC CASSLLPRGSDGYTF
TRBJ1-2 NA NA TRBV28 TGTGCCAGCAGTAGGGGGGGCGCGTATGGCTACACCTTC CASSRGGAYGYTF
TRBJ1-2 few NA TRBV12-3/TRBV12-4 TGTGCCAGCAGTTCCGGGACAAGCTATGGCTACACCTTC CASSSGTSYGYTF
TRBJ2-2 few NA TRBV12-3/TRBV12-4 TGTGCCAGCAGTTTCTCCCACACCGGGGAGCTGTTTTTT CASSFSHTGELFF
TRBJ1-6 few TRBD1 TRBV18 TGTGCCAGCTCACTAAGGTCGGACAGGGCCGAATCACCCCTCCACTTT CASSLRSDRAESPLHF
TRBJ2-2 many TRBD1 TRBV9 TGTGCCAGCAGGGACAGGGGGAATTGGAGTAACACCGGGGAGCTGTTTTTT CASRDRGNWSNTGELFF
TRBJ2-3 NA TRBD2 TRBV20-1 TGCAGTGCTAGAGACCTGACTAGCGGGGGTTATAGCACAGATACGCAGTATTTT CSARDLTSGGYSTDTQYF
TRBJ1-5 many NA TRBV3-1 TGTGCCAGCAGCCAAGGGCAGGGTTATCAGCCCCAGCATTTT CASSQGQGYQPQHF
TRBJ2-3 NA TRBD2 TRBV12-3/TRBV12-4 TGTGCCAGCAGTCCAAGGAGACTAGCCGCCACAGATACGCAGTATTTT CASSPRRLAATDTQYF
TRBJ2-3 few TRBD1 TRBV12-3/TRBV12-4 TGTGCCAGCAGTTTGACAGGGTCTAGCACAGATACGCAGTATTTT CASSLTGSSTDTQYF
TRBJ2-7 NA NA TRBV29-1 TGCAGCGTTGATTCAGGGAGCTCCTACGAGCAGTACTTC CSVDSGSSYEQYF
TRBJ2-1 NA NA TRBV19 TGTGTCAGTACTATAGCGGGGACAGGTAATGAGCAGTTCTTC CVSTIAGTGNEQFF
TRBJ2-7 once NA TRBV27 TGTGCCAGCAGTCCCCAAGCCCCCTACGAGCAGTACTTC CASSPQAPYEQYF
TRBJ1-1 few NA TRBV27 TGTGCCAGCAGTTTACTAACAGGTAACACTGAAGCTTTCTTT CASSLLTGNTEAFF
TRBJ1-4 few NA TRBV7-8 TGTGCCAGCAGCGCGAGGACGGGGGCGGAGGGTGAAAAACTGTTTTTT CASSARTGAEGEKLFF
TRBJ2-3 NA TRBD2 TRBV6-5 TGTGCCAGCAGCCTTACTAGCGGGGTGGGAGATACGCAGTATTTT CASSLTSGVGDTQYF
TRBJ2-7 many TRBD2 TRBV7-2 TGTGCCAGCAGCTTACCGGCGGGGGTCGAGCAGTACTTC CASSLPAGVEQYF
TRBJ2-1 NA NA TRBV10-3 TGTGCCATCAGTGAGTCAAAGGCCAGCTCCTACAATGAGCAGTTCTTC CAISESKASSYNEQFF
TRBJ2-5 NA NA TRBV27 TGTGCCTTCGTCGGAGCAGATAAGTACTTC CAFVGADKYF
TRBJ1-5 few NA TRBV4-2 TGTGCCAGCAGCCAAGATGATGGCAAACCTGGCCCCAATCAGCCCCAGCATTTT CASSQDDGKPGPNQPQHF
TRBJ1-5 NA NA TRBV2 TGTGCCAGCAGAATTTATAGCAATCAGCCCCAGCATTTT CASRIYSNQPQHF
TRBJ2-3 NA NA TRBV6-5 TGTGCCAGCAGACCCTCCCCAGATACGCAGTATTTT CASRPSPDTQYF
TRBJ2-1 few NA TRBV7-9 TGTGCCAGCATGGATGGACAAAGCTCCTACAATGAGCAGTTCTTC CASMDGQSSYNEQFF
TRBJ2-1 NA TRBD2 TRBV11-2 TGTGCCAGCAGCTTAAGCCGGACTAGTATTCATGAGCAGTTCTTC CASSLSRTSIHEQFF
TRBJ1-2 NA NA TRBV27 TGTGCCAGCAGGCATAATGAGGACTACACCTTC CASRHNEDYTF
TRBJ1-4 NA NA TRBV27 TGTGCCAGCGGCGGAGTAAAACTGTTTTTT CASGGVKLFF
TRBJ1-5 many NA TRBV28 TGTGCCAGCAGTTTAACCCCCGCGGGTTTTCTTGGTAATCAGCCCCAGCATTTT CASSLTPAGFLGNQPQHF
TRBJ2-2 NA TRBD1 TRBV12-3/TRBV12-4 TGTGCCAGCAGCACCTATGACAGGGGCCCCGGCACCGGGGAGCTGTTTTTT CASSTYDRGPGTGELFF
TRBJ2-5 NA NA TRBV2 TGTGCCAGCGGGGTAAACAGGCAAGAGACCCAGTACTTC CASGVNRQETQYF
TRBJ2-5 NA TRBD2 TRBV20-1 TGCAGTGCTAGAAAAGGACTAGCGGGGGATTGGGGGGAGACCCAGTACTTC CSARKGLAGDWGETQYF
TRBJ2-3 few TRBD1 TRBV29-1 TGCAGCGTGACGGGACAGGGTAGCACAGATACGCAGTATTTT CSVTGQGSTDTQYF